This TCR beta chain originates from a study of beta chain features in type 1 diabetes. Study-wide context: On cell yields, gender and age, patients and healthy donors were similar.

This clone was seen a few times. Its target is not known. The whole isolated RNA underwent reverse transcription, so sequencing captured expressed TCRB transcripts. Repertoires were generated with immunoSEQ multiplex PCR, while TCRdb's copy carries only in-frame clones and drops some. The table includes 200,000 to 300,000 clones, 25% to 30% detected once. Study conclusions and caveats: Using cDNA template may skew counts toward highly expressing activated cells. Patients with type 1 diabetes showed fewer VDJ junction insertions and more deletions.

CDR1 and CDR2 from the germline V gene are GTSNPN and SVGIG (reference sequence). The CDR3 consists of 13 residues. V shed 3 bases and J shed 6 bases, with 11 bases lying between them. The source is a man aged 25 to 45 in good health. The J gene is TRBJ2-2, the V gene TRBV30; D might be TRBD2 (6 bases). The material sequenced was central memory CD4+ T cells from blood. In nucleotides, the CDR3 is TGTGCCTGGAGCTTGGGAGGATCCGGGGAGCTGTTTTTT. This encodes CAWSLGGSGELFF. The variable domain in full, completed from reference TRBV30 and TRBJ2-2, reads SQTIHQWPATLVQPVGSPLSLECTVEGTSNPNLYWYRQAAGRGLQLLFYSVGIGQISSEVPQNLSASRPQDRQFILSSKKLLLSDSGFYLCAWSLGGSGELFFGEGSRLTVL.